Sequencing of this T cell receptor beta chain was carried out in a study of cytomegalovirus exposure and HLA in healthy donors. On this clone itself: What it binds is not known.

The study, taken as a whole, reports: Common viral pathogens were later found to be apparently linked to several of the most significant clusters.

PCR employed 60 Vbeta and 13 Jbeta primers. Sequenced by immunoSEQ multiplex PCR; TCRdb stores in-frame clones only, minus some. The table includes around 130,000 clones, roughly 77% detected once. Sequencing was done on a sample of PBMCs. The receptor was isolated from a young man in good health and CMV-seronegative.

As DNA, the CDR3 is TGTGCCAGCAGCTTAGAATTTGACGGGGAAGCTTTCTTT. As protein: CASSLEFDGEAFF. The V gene is TRBV7-2, the J gene TRBJ1-1; D is unclear. The CDR3 runs 13 residues. Trimming cost V 1 base and J 8 bases, with 11 bases left between them. Germline V lookup: CDR1 SGHTA, CDR2 FQGNSA.